This TCR beta chain was documented in a study of T cell repertoires in cytomegalovirus infection. V was pared by 2 bases and J by 2 bases, with 21 bases between. This CDR3 contains 18 residues. CDR1 LGHNT and CDR2 FRNRAP come from the germline V gene. On this clonotype itself: A much larger clone differs by one base, so this may be a read error.

TCRdb reprocessed the reads via MiXCR and lists one record per CDR3 protein. This sample has around 630,000 distinct CDR3 sequences, with 24% found just once. Sequencing was carried out using CD8+ T cells from PBMCs. The source of this sequence is a human donor in good health (CMV status not recorded). Some clones in this sample may be carry-over from other donors' samples. The chain recombines TRBV12-5 with TRBJ1-1; D remains unclear. The CDR3 protein is CASGLLALGPEGNTEAFF. For the CDR3, the DNA is TGTGCTAGTGGTTTGTTGGCGTTAGGGCCGGAGGGAAACACTGAAGCTTTCTTT.